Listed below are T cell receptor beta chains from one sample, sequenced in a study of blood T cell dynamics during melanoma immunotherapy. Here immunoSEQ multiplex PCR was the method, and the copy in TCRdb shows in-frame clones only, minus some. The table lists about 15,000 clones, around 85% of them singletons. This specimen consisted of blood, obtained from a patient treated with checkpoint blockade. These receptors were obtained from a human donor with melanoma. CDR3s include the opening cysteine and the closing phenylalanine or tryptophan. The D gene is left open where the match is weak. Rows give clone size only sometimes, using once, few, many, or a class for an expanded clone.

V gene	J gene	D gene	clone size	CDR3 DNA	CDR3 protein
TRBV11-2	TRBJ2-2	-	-	TGTGCCAGCAGCTTAGGGACCGTCCTAGGCACCGGGGAGCTGTTTTTT	CASSLGTVLGTGELFF
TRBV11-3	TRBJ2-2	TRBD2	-	TGTGCCAGCAGCCCGGGTAGCGGGGGTGACGGGGAGCTGTTTTTT	CASSPGSGGDGELFF
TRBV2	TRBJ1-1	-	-	TGTGCCAGCTCGAGGGTTATTGAAGCTTTCTTT	CASSRVIEAFF
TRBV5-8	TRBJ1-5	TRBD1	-	TGTGCCAGCAGCTTGACAGGGGGCGGTTGGCCCCAGCATTTT	CASSLTGGGWPQHF
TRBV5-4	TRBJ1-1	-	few	TGTGCCAGCAGCCCCAGCCTCGGAGGAGCTTTCTTT	CASSPSLGGAFF
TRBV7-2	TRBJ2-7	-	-	TGTGCCAGCAGCTTAATTCCGGCCCCCTACGAGCAGTACTTC	CASSLIPAPYEQYF
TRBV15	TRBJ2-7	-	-	TGTGCCACCAGCAGAGATCCGCAGGGTGGACCCTACGAGCAGTACTTC	CATSRDPQGGPYEQYF
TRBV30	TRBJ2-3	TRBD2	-	TGTGCCTGGAGTGTAATTGGGACTAGCGGGGACCCGGGGGATACGCAGTATTTT	CAWSVIGTSGDPGDTQYF
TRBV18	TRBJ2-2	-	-	TGTGCCAGCTCACCACAGGACACCGGGGAGCTGTTTTTT	CASSPQDTGELFF
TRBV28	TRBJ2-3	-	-	TGTGCCAGCAGTTCCCAAACAGAGGCAGATACGCAGTATTTT	CASSSQTEADTQYF
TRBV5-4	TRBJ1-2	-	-	TGTGCCAGCAGCTTGCGGGGGTATAGCTATGGCTACACCTTC	CASSLRGYSYGYTF
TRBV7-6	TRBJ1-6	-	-	TGTGCCAGCAGTAAGGGAGAGCGGTCCTATAATTCACCCCTCCACTTT	CASSKGERSYNSPLHF
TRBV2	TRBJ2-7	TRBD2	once	TGTGCCAGCAGTGCGGGGGGGAGCTCCTACGAGCAGTACTTC	CASSAGGSSYEQYF
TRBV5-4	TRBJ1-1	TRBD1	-	TGTGCCAGCAGCTTGAGGACAGGGGGCTTTGGGAATGAAGCTTTCTTT	CASSLRTGGFGNEAFF
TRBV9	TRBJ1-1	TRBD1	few	TGTGCCAGCAGCCCTAGCCTTGGGACAGGGAACACTGAAGCTTTCTTT	CASSPSLGTGNTEAFF
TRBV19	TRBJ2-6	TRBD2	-	TGTGCCAGTAGTATCTCGACTAGCGGTCTCTCTGGGGCCAACGTCCTGACTTTC	CASSISTSGLSGANVLTF
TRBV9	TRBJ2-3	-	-	TGTGCCAGCAGCGGATCCGGGACTCCTACCAGTACGCAGTATTTT	CASSGSGTPTSTQYF
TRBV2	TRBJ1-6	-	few	TGTGCCAGCAGAGCCGCGGGTAGCGATAATTCACCCCTCCACTTT	CASRAAGSDNSPLHF
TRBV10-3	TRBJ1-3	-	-	TGTGCCATCAGTGCAGGTGGAAACACCATATATTTT	CAISAGGNTIYF
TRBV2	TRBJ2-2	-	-	TGTGCCAGCACTCGACAGAGACGCACCGGGGAGCTGTTTTTT	CASTRQRRTGELFF